This TCR beta chain was retrieved from a study of PD-1 blockade in classical Hodgkin lymphoma. Notes on this clone: The antigen is unknown.

Autologous stem cell transplantation was followed by relapse in every patient, and brentuximab vedotin exposure varied. Magnetic negative selection purified CD4+ T cells from thawed PBMCs. Study-wide findings and caveats: CD8+ TCR diversity did not rise significantly by C4D1, unlike CD4+.

With 5 bases clipped from V and 3 bases from J, the junction kept 9 bases outside the gene matches. Per germline, CDR1 WSHSY and CDR2 SAAADI. The CDR3 is 16 amino acids. The assay was immunoSEQ multiplex PCR, and TCRdb's table has in-frame clones only and misses some. This table has roughly 4,400 clones, 87% appearing once. This receptor was identified in a human donor with classical Hodgkin lymphoma. V and J are TRBV10-2 and TRBJ1-5; the match to TRBD1 covers 8 bases. The starting material was CD4+ T cells from blood, obtained at baseline. CDR3 nucleotides: TGCGCCAGCAGTACCGGGACAGGTTTCAACAATCAGCCCCAGCATTTT. The encoded protein is CASSTGTGFNNQPQHF.